These T cell receptor beta chains were read from a single sample in a study of cytomegalovirus exposure and HLA in healthy donors. Libraries were prepared by immunoSEQ multiplex PCR; TCRdb keeps only in-frame clonotypes and omits some of them. The table shows about 260,000 clones, with 90% occurring only once. The sample consisted of PBMCs. Every receptor here comes from a woman in her twenties or thirties in good health and CMV-seronegative. CDR3s include the opening cysteine and the closing phenylalanine or tryptophan. A D gene is named only where the DNA matches it firmly. Size is omitted from some rows. Given values are once, few, many or a class for expanded clones.

D,size,V,J,DNA,CDR3
TRBD1,.,TRBV7-7,TRBJ2-5,TGTGCCAGCAGCTTATCGGGACAGGGTGGGGGGGAGACCCAGTACTTC,CASSLSGQGGGETQYF
.,.,TRBV6-5,TRBJ2-7,TGTGCCAGCAGTTACCTGGACACGGTCTACGAGCAGTACTTC,CASSYLDTVYEQYF
.,.,TRBV9,TRBJ2-1,TGTGCCAGTTCAAGACTTCCCCCCAATGAGCAGTTCTTC,CASSRLPPNEQFF
.,.,TRBV11-2,TRBJ2-7,TGTGCCAGCACCCCGAGGGACCTCTCCTACGAGCAGTACTTC,CASTPRDLSYEQYF
TRBD2,.,TRBV18,TRBJ2-7,TGTGCCAGCTCACCTTTAGCGGGAGGGCCCCAGGACGAGCAGTACTTC,CASSPLAGGPQDEQYF
.,.,TRBV4-1,TRBJ2-3,TGCGCCAGCAGCCAATCCTTAGCAGATACGCAGTATTTT,CASSQSLADTQYF
.,once,TRBV7-3,TRBJ2-1,TGTGCCAGCAGCTTAGGACAGACCTACAATGAGCAGTTCTTC,CASSLGQTYNEQFF
TRBD1,.,TRBV7-2,TRBJ1-4,TGTGCCAGCAGCTCGACAGGGATGGGTGAAAAACTGTTTTTT,CASSSTGMGEKLFF
.,few,TRBV5-8,TRBJ2-7,TGTGCCAGCAGCCGAAGGGACTACGAGCAGTACTTC,CASSRRDYEQYF
.,.,TRBV6-1,TRBJ1-4,TGTGCCAGCAGCCGGGCCGGACACAATGAAAAACTGTTTTTT,CASSRAGHNEKLFF
TRBD2,.,TRBV7-3,TRBJ2-1,TGTGCCAGCAGACTAGCGGGGGAAGGCAATGAGCAGTTCTTC,CASRLAGEGNEQFF
.,.,TRBV1,TRBJ2-7,TGCACCAGCAGCCAACGTAGGGAGCGATACGAGCAGTACTTC,CTSSQRRERYEQYF
.,.,TRBV11-2,TRBJ2-7,TGTGCCAGCAGCAAAAACCGGGACGCACCCTACGAGCAGTACTTC,CASSKNRDAPYEQYF
TRBD1,.,TRBV4-3,TRBJ2-1,TGCGCCAGCAGCCCGGGACAGGGCTATGAGCAGTTCTTC,CASSPGQGYEQFF
.,.,TRBV4-2,TRBJ2-2,TGTGCCAGCAGCCAAGATCCCGGATGGGGCCGTAACACCGGGGAGCTGTTTTTT,CASSQDPGWGRNTGELFF
.,.,TRBV12-5,TRBJ2-7,TGTGCTAGTGCCCCGACAGAGAGCTCCTACGAGCAGTACTTC,CASAPTESSYEQYF
TRBD2,.,TRBV5-4,TRBJ2-5,TGTGCCAGCAGCTTGATGAGGGGCGGGAGTACAGGCCCGGCGGAGACCCAGTACTTC,CASSLMRGGSTGPAETQYF
TRBD2,.,TRBV9,TRBJ2-1,TGTGCCAGCAGCGTAACTAGCGGGAATGGGGAGCAGTTCTTC,CASSVTSGNGEQFF
.,.,TRBV9,TRBJ2-3,TGTGCCAGCAGCGTAGCCCACAGCACAGATACGCAGTATTTT,CASSVAHSTDTQYF
TRBD1,once,TRBV19,TRBJ2-7,TGTGCCAGTAGACCCGGGACAGGGGTCCACGAGCAGTACTTC,CASRPGTGVHEQYF
.,few,TRBV7-6,TRBJ1-2,TGTGCCAGCAGCTCTCACAGGACTCGCTACACCTTC,CASSSHRTRYTF
.,.,TRBV7-2,TRBJ2-7,TGTGCCAGCAGTGCTGCCAGGGGGGTCGAGCAGTACTTC,CASSAARGVEQYF
.,.,TRBV18,TRBJ2-5,TGTGCCAGCTCACCGTCTGTGGAGACCCAGTACTTC,CASSPSVETQYF
TRBD1,.,TRBV14,TRBJ2-7,TGTGCCAGCAGTGTGGGACAGAGGTCCTACGAGCAGTACTTC,CASSVGQRSYEQYF
.,once,TRBV2,TRBJ2-7,TGTGCCAGCAATACAGGGAGCGGCTCCTACGAGCAGTACTTC,CASNTGSGSYEQYF
TRBD1,.,TRBV28,TRBJ1-2,TGTGCCAGCATGGGGACAGTTTATAACTATGGCTACACCTTC,CASMGTVYNYGYTF
.,.,TRBV5-1,TRBJ1-3,TGCGCCAGCAGCTTGGCGGGGGGAAACACCATATATTTT,CASSLAGGNTIYF
TRBD1,.,TRBV29-1,TRBJ1-2,TGCAGCGCCCGGGACAGCTATGGCTACACCTTC,CSARDSYGYTF
.,few,TRBV19,TRBJ1-2,TGTGCCAGTAGTATGTCCCAGGGTCTCGGCTATGGCTACACCTTC,CASSMSQGLGYGYTF
TRBD2,.,TRBV7-9,TRBJ2-7,TGTGCCAGCAGCTTCTCAGCAGGGCTAGCGGGAGGGCAGGCCTACGAGCAGTACTTC,CASSFSAGLAGGQAYEQYF
TRBD1,.,TRBV15,TRBJ2-7,TGTGCCACCAGCAGAGGGGGGACAGACTACGAGCAGTACTTC,CATSRGGTDYEQYF
TRBD2,.,TRBV28,TRBJ2-7,TGTGCCAGCAGTTTATTGGGGGGGAACGAGCAGTACTTC,CASSLLGGNEQYF
TRBD1,.,TRBV28,TRBJ2-5,TGTGCCAGCAGTTCTCAGGGGGCTTACCAAGAGACCCAGTACTTC,CASSSQGAYQETQYF
TRBD2,.,TRBV5-6,TRBJ2-1,TGTGCCAGCAGCTCGGGACTAGTGTATGAGCAGTTCTTC,CASSSGLVYEQFF
.,.,TRBV4-1,TRBJ1-1,TGCGCCAGCAGCCTCGGGGGGTGGGGCACTGAAGCTTTCTTT,CASSLGGWGTEAFF
TRBD2,.,TRBV15,TRBJ2-7,TGTGCCACCAGCTCCACTAGCGGGGACTCCTACGAGCAGTACTTC,CATSSTSGDSYEQYF
TRBD2,once,TRBV28,TRBJ2-7,TGTGCCAGCAGTTTGCTAGCGGTCCTACAGGAGCAGTACTTC,CASSLLAVLQEQYF
TRBD2,.,TRBV27,TRBJ2-1,TGTGCCGCAGGGACTAGCGGGAGCGATGAGCAGTTCTTC,CAAGTSGSDEQFF
TRBD2,.,TRBV23-1,TRBJ2-7,TGCGCCAGCATGGGACTACCCTCCTACGAGCAGTACTTC,CASMGLPSYEQYF
.,.,TRBV6-6,TRBJ2-7,TGTGCCAGCAGTCTCTCTGGAGGGCGCGAGCAGTACTTC,CASSLSGGREQYF
.,.,TRBV5-4,TRBJ2-1,TGTGCCAGCAGCTCCGGGACGGATTACAATGAGCAGTTCTTC,CASSSGTDYNEQFF
.,.,TRBV12-5,TRBJ2-7,TGTGCTAGTGGTTTGGAGCCGGCTCTCAGCGAGCAGTACTTC,CASGLEPALSEQYF
.,once,TRBV18,TRBJ1-5,TGTGCCAGCTCGTCCAACAGAAATCAGCCCCAGCATTTT,CASSSNRNQPQHF
.,.,TRBV28,TRBJ2-3,TGTGCCAGCACGGAGGGCCGTTTGGCAGATACGCAGTATTTT,CASTEGRLADTQYF
TRBD1,.,TRBV11-2,TRBJ2-3,TGTGCCAGCAGCACTACAGGGGTAGATACGCAGTATTTT,CASSTTGVDTQYF
.,.,TRBV11-2,TRBJ2-1,TGTGCCAGCAGCTTAGACTCCGGGACTGCCACCACGGATGAGCAGTTCTTC,CASSLDSGTATTDEQFF
.,.,TRBV5-1,TRBJ2-1,TGCGCCAGCAGCTTGAGGGAAATAGCACTTGAGCAGTTCTTC,CASSLREIALEQFF
.,few,TRBV19,TRBJ2-7,TGTGCCAGTAAAGACGCCTGGGGGGAGCACGAGCAGTACTTC,CASKDAWGEHEQYF
TRBD1,.,TRBV5-1,TRBJ2-7,TGCGCCAGCAGCCAAGGACAGGGTATGGGAGAGCAGTACTTC,CASSQGQGMGEQYF
TRBD1,.,TRBV27,TRBJ1-2,TGTGCCAGCAGTGACAGGGTGGGCTACACCTTC,CASSDRVGYTF
.,.,TRBV30,TRBJ2-5,TGTGCCTGGGGCGCCTGGGGGGATTTCCAAGAGACCCAGTACTTC,CAWGAWGDFQETQYF
.,.,TRBV29-1,TRBJ2-3,TGCAGCGTTGTGGTTGGGTTTGCAGATACGCAGTATTTT,CSVVVGFADTQYF
TRBD2,.,TRBV7-2,TRBJ2-7,TGTGCCAGCAGCTTAGCGCGAGGACTAGCGAGGCCCTACGAGCAGTACTTC,CASSLARGLARPYEQYF
.,many,TRBV10-3,TRBJ2-1,TGTGCCATTTATCTGCTAGAATCCAATGAGCAGTTCTTC,CAIYLLESNEQFF
TRBD2,.,TRBV5-1,TRBJ2-2,TGCGCCAGCAGCTTTCTAGCGGGAGGGGCCGGGGAGCTGTTTTTT,CASSFLAGGAGELFF